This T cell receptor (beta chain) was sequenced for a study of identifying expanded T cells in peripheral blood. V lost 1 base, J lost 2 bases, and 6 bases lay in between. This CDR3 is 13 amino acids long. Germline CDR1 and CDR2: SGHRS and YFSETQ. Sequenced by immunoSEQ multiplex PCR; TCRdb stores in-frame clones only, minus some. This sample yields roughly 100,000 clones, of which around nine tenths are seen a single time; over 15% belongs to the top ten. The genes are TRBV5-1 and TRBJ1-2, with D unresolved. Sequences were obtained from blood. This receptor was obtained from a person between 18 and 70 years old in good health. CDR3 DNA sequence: TGCGCCAGCAGCTTGATAGAAAACTATGGCTACACCTTC. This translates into CASSLIENYGYTF.